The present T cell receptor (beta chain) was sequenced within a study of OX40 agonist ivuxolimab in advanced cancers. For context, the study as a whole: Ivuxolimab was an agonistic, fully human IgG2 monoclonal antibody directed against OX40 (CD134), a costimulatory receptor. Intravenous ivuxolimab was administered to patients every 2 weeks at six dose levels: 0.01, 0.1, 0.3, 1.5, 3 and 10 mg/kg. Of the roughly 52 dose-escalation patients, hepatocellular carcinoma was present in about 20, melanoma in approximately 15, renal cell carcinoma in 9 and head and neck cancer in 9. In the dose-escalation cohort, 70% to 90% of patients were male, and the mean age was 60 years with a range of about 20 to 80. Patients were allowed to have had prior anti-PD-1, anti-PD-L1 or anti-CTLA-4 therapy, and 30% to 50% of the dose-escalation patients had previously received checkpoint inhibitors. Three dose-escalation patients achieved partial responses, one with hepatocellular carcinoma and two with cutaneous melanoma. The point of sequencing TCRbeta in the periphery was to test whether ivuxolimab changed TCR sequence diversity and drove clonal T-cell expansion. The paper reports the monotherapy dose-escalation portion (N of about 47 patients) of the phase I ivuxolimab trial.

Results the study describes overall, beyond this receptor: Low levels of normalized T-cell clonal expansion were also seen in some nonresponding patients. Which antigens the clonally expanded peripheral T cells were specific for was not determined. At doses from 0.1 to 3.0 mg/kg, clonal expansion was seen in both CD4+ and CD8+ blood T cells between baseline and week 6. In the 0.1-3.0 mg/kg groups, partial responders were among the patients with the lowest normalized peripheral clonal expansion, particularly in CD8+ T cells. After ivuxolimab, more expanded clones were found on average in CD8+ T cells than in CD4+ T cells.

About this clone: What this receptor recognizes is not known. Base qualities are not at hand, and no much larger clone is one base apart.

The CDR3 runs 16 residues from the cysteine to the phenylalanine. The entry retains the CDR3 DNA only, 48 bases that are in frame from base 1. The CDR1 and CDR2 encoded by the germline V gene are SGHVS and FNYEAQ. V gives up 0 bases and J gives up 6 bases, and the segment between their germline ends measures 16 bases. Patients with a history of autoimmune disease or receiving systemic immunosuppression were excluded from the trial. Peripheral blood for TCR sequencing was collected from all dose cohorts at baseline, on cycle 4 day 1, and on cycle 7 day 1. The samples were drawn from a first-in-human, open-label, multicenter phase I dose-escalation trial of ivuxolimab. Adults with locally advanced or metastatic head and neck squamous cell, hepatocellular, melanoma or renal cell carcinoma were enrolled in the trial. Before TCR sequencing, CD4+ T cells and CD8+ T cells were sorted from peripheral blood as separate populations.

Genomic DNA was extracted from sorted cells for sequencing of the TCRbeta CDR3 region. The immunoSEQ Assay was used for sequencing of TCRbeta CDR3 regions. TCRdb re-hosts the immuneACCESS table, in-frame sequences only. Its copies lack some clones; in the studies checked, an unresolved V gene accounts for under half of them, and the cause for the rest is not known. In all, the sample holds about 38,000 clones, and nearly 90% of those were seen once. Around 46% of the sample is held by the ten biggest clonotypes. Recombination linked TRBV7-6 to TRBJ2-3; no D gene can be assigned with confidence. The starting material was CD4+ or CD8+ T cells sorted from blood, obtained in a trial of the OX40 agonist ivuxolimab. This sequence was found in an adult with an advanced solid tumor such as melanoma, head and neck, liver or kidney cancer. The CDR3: CASSLAADSWADTQYF. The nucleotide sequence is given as TGTGCCAGCAGCTTAGCGGCGGATTCATGGGCGGATACGCAGTATTTT.